This TCR beta chain was identified during a study of blood T cell repertoires in COVID-19. Repertoires were generated with immunoSEQ multiplex PCR, while TCRdb's copy carries only in-frame clones and drops some. The data contain roughly 260,000 clones, around 82% of them singletons. Unmatched junction bases numbered 2, after V lost 4 bases and J lost 3 bases. The CDR3 runs to 13 residues. CDR1 and CDR2 from the germline V gene are MNHEY and SMNVEV (reference sequence). The receptor was derived from a woman aged 18-35 years with acute or convalescent COVID-19. Input material: peripheral blood. V is TRBV27 and J is TRBJ2-7; TRBD1 matches at 8 bases. The CDR3: CASSSGQGYEQYF. The CDR3 DNA reads as TGTGCCAGCAGTTCTGGACAGGGCTACGAGCAGTACTTC.